One and the same sample provided the 16 T cell receptor beta chains below, sequenced in a study of cytomegalovirus exposure and HLA in healthy donors (TCRdb year 2017). Libraries came from the immunoSEQ multiplex PCR assay. The multiplex PCR relied on a mix of 60 forward primers for TCR Vbeta segments and 13 reverse primers for TCR Jbeta segments. Entries here come from immuneACCESS through TCRdb and include only in-frame sequences with V and J called. Some clones fail to appear in such tables; in the studies checked, an unresolved V gene covers under half of the shortfall, and the cause of the remainder is unknown. The sample profile shows some 95,000 clones; roughly 74% of them were found once. The leading ten clones occupy around 15% of the sample. Input material: PBMCs. The receptors come from a woman between 18 and 30 years old in good health and CMV-seropositive.

The chain couples TRBV28 to TRBJ2-5; the match to TRBD2 covers 11 bases. The end of the DNA is better explained by TRBJ2-7, so the J call may be wrong. The CDR3 covers 15 residues. Germline V CDR1 and CDR2: MDHEN, SYDVKM. The chain's CDR3 is CASRTSGVSSYEQYF. CDR3 nucleotides: TGTGCCAGCAGGACTAGCGGGGTGAGCTCCTACGAGCAGTACTTC.

The chain's CDR3 is CASSVGGSGAPGDTEAFF. The CDR3 DNA reads as TGTGCCAGCAGCGTGGGGGGGTCGGGGGCCCCCGGGGACACTGAAGCTTTCTTT. This chain joins TRBV9 and TRBJ1-1; D might be TRBD1 (6 bases). The CDR3 loop spans 18 amino acids. V lost 2 bases and J lost 3, with 23 bases in between. Germline assignment: CDR1 SGDLS and CDR2 YYNGEE. The variable domain in full, with the rest retrieved from reference TRBV9 and TRBJ1-1, is DSGVTQTPKHLITATGQRVTLRCSPRSGDLSVYWYQQSLDQGLQFLIQYYNGEERAKGNILERFSAQQFPDLHSELNLSSLELGDSALYFCASSVGGSGAPGDTEAFFGQGTRLTVV.

This chain connects TRBV18 to TRBJ2-4, with 9 bases that match TRBD1. The CDR3 covers 16 residues. V was clipped by 4 bases and J by 1 base; unmatched bases: 5. Germline assignment: CDR1 KGHSH and CDR2 LQKENI. Here the CDR3 reads CASSLAGTGAKNIQYF. The DNA of the CDR3 is TGTGCCAGCTCACTTGCCGGGACAGGGGCCAAAAACATTCAGTACTTC.

The gene calls are TRBV27 and TRBJ2-5, with a tentative D call TRBD1 (6 bases). The ends were cut back, 5 bases at V and 5 bases at J, with 15 bases in the middle. This CDR3 is built from 14 residues. Germline CDR1 reads MNHEY; CDR2 reads SMNVEV (reference sequence). This CDR3 reads CASSPTPRGETQYF. CDR3 DNA sequence: TGTGCCAGCAGTCCCACACCTAGGGGGGAGACCCAGTACTTC.

About this clone: This sample also contains other DNA sequences that code for the same CDR3. V usage is TRBV27 and J usage is TRBJ2-7, with D tentatively TRBD1 (5 bases). The V gene's germline CDR1 is MNHEY and CDR2 SMNVEV (reference sequence). V was clipped by 3 bases and J by 0 bases, with 9 bases between them. The length of the CDR3 is 14 residues. CDR3 protein: CASSFSRGSYEQYF. In nucleotides, the CDR3 is TGTGCCAGCAGTTTCTCAAGGGGCTCCTACGAGCAGTACTTC.

The chain employs TRBV28 and TRBJ1-5; 8 bases fit TRBD1. Losses at the gene ends were 6 bases for V and 1 base for J; bases not matched to a gene: 2. This CDR3 contains 14 residues. Germline values: CDR1 MDHEN, CDR2 SYDVKM. In nucleotides, the CDR3 is TGTGCCAGCAGGCGACAGGGGAGCAATCAGCCCCAGCATTTT. Amino acids: CASRRQGSNQPQHF.

The rearrangement links TRBV11-3 to TRBJ2-3; TRBD2 agrees at 8 bases. Germline trimming cut 5 bases from V and 6 bases from J; bases unmatched to any gene: 10. Germline lookup yields CDR1 SGHNT and CDR2 YENEEA. This CDR3 has 15 amino acids. Written as DNA, the CDR3 is TGTGCCAGCAGCCCTGGGACTAGAACCTCTGATACGCAGTATTTT. It specifies CASSPGTRTSDTQYF.

The chain uses TRBV27 and TRBJ1-1, with D possibly TRBD1 on 5 matching bases. Trimming removed 3 bases at V and 11 bases at J, with 13 bases between. The CDR3 spans 12 residues. The germline CDR1 and CDR2 sequences are MNHEY and SMNVEV (reference sequence). The CDR3 DNA is TGTGCCAGCAGTTTTTACCGGGGGGAGGCTTTCTTT. It translates to CASSFYRGEAFF.

V gene TRBV7-6 combines with J gene TRBJ2-5; D is possibly TRBD1 (5 bases). Trimming shortened V by 5 bases and J by 5 bases, and 18 bases separated the two germline ends. Germline V gene data show CDR1 as SGHVS and CDR2 as FNYEAQ. The CDR3 has 15 amino acids. The CDR3 region has the DNA TGTGCCAGCAGCCCTTCTACGTGGGGCTCGGAGACCCAGTACTTC. Translating it yields CASSPSTWGSETQYF.

This clone was seen a few times. The genes are TRBV7-8 and TRBJ2-7; D possibly corresponds to TRBD2 (6 bases). V dropped 1 base and J dropped 2 bases, with 21 bases sitting between them. CDR1 is SGHVS and CDR2 is FQNEAQ in the germline V gene. This CDR3 spans 18 amino acids. The CDR3 DNA is TGTGCCAGCAGCTTAGAGAGGTGGGGCGGGAAGGTCACCTACGAGCAGTACTTC. This gives the protein CASSLERWGGKVTYEQYF. The complete variable domain, with remaining parts taken from reference TRBV7-8 and TRBJ2-7, reads GAGVSQSPRYKVAKRGQDVALRCDPISGHVSLFWYQQALGQGPEFLTYFQNEAQLDKSGLPSDRFFAERPEGSVSTLKIQRTQQEDSAVYLCASSLERWGGKVTYEQYFGPGTRLTVT.

This chain uses TRBV29-1 with TRBJ2-7; tentative D call: TRBD2 (6 bases). Germline CDR1 is SQVTM and CDR2 is ANQGSEA. V was trimmed by 5 bases and J by 3 bases, leaving 14 bases between them. The CDR3 has 13 amino acids. CDR3 sequence reads: CSVMTGDFYEQYF. DNA of the CDR3: TGCAGCGTTATGACGGGAGACTTCTACGAGCAGTACTTC.

This clone showed up just a few times. The chain joins TRBV5-8 to TRBJ1-5, with a weak D call TRBD1 (6 bases). The CDR3 loop spans 16 amino acids. V was trimmed by 4 bases and J by 4 bases, leaving 18 bases between them. The germline CDR1 and CDR2 sequences are SGHTS and YDEGEE. CDR3 amino acids: CASSLLTGTTNQPQHF. The DNA of the CDR3 is TGTGCCAGCAGCCTCCTTACGGGGACAACGAATCAGCCCCAGCATTTT.

The chain is built from TRBV4-1 and TRBJ1-2; D uncertain. V was clipped by 0 bases and J by 6 bases, with 11 bases between them. From germline, CDR1 is MGHRA and CDR2 YSYEKL. CDR3 length: 14 residues. Here the CDR3 DNA reads TGCGCCAGCAGCCAAGACGGGCAGAGGGATGGCTACACCTTC. It codes for CASSQDGQRDGYTF.

The chain combines TRBV19 with TRBJ1-5; no clear D gene. The CDR3 extends over 14 amino acids. The germline CDR1 and CDR2 sequences are LNHDA and SQIVND (reference sequence). V lost 5 bases, J lost 2 bases, and 10 bases lay in between. CDR3 DNA sequence: TGTGCCAGTAGTTTCGCCGCGGGCAATCAGCCCCAGCATTTT. Its protein product is CASSFAAGNQPQHF.

This chain joins TRBV7-9 and TRBJ2-3, with a weak D call TRBD1 (5 bases). Trimming took 3 bases from V and 2 from J, leaving 9 bases between them. CDR1 SEHNR and CDR2 FQNEAQ come from the germline V gene (reference sequence). The CDR3 contains 14 residues. The CDR3 nucleotides read TGTGCCAGCAGCTTCTCGACAGCCACAGATACGCAGTATTTT. This translates into CASSFSTATDTQYF.

The CDR3 DNA reads TGTGCCAGCTCACCGACAGGGAACCACGAGCAGTACTTC. Protein sequence: CASSPTGNHEQYF. The V call is TRBV18, the J call TRBJ2-7; 7 nucleotides line up with TRBD1. The trim removed 3 bases at V and 5 bases at J, leaving 4 bases unmatched. This CDR3 is 13 amino acids long. Germline CDR1 reads KGHSH; CDR2 reads LQKENI.